This T cell receptor beta chain appears in the sequencing data of a study of blood T cell repertoires in COVID-19. Generated by immunoSEQ multiplex PCR, the TCRdb table keeps only in-frame clones and is missing some. Of 110,000 to 150,000 clones listed, around 77% are singletons. This TCR came from a man between 45 and 60 years old with active or convalescent COVID-19. Sequenced input: peripheral blood.

The CDR3 DNA reads TGTGCCAGCAGCACCCCGGGACTACGCTACAATGAGCAGTTCTTC. It codes for CASSTPGLRYNEQFF. The chain is built from TRBV5-4 and TRBJ2-1; 7 bases are a match to TRBD2. With 4 bases clipped from V and 3 bases from J, the junction kept 7 bases outside the gene matches. Germline V gene sequence: CDR1 SGHNT, CDR2 YYREEE (reference sequence). The CDR3 totals 15 residues.